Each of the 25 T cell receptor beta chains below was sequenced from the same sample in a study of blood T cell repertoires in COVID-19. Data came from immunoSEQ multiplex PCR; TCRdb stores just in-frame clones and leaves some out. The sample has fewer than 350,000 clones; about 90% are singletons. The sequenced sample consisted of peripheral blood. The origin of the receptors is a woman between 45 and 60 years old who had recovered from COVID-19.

CDR3 residues: CASRGLGDNEQFF. CDR3 sequence (DNA): TGTGCCAGTAGGGGGCTAGGAGACAATGAGCAGTTCTTC. The chain carries TRBV19 and TRBJ2-1, with D possibly matching TRBD1 (5 bases). V dropped 6 bases and J dropped 5 bases, with 11 bases sitting between them. The CDR3 is 13 amino acids. Germline CDR1 is LNHDA and CDR2 is SQIVND (reference sequence).

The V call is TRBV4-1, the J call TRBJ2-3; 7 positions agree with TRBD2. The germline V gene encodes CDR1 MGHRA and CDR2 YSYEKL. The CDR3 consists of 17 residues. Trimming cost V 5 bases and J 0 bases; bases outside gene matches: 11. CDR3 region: CASSSKTAGKSTDTQYF. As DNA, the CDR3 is TGCGCCAGCAGCTCTAAAACAGCGGGAAAAAGCACAGATACGCAGTATTTT.

Here the CDR3 reads CASSNSRTGENQPQHF. CDR3 nucleotides: TGTGCCAGCAGCAATTCCCGGACAGGGGAGAATCAGCCCCAGCATTTT. The chain employs TRBV21-1 and TRBJ1-5; the DNA was not used to check the table's D call, TRBD1. TRBV21-1 is a pseudogene. CDR3 length: 16 residues.

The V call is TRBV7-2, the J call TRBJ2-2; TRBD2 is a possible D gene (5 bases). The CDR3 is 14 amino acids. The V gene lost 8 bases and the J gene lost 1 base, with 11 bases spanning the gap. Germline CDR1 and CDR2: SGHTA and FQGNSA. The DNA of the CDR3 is TGTGCCAGCGAGGCGGGCCAGAACACCGGGGAGCTGTTTTTT. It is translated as CASEAGQNTGELFF.

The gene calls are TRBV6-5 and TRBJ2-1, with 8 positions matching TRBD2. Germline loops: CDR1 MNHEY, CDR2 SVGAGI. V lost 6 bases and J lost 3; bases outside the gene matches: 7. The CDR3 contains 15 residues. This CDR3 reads CASRSSGMNYNEQFF. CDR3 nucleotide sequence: TGTGCCAGCAGAAGTAGCGGGATGAACTACAATGAGCAGTTCTTC.

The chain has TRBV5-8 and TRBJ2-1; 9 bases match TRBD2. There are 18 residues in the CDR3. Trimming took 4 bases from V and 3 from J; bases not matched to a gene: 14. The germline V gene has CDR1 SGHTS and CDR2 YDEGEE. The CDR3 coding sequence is TGTGCCAGCAGCCTGCGCCTTAGCGGGAGAACGCGCTACAATGAGCAGTTCTTC. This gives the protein CASSLRLSGRTRYNEQFF.

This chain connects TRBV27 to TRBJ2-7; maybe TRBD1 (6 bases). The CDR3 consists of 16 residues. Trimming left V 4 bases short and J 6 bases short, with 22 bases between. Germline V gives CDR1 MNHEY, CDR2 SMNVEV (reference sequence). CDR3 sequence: CASSSTTGLTSLEQYF. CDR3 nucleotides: TGTGCCAGCAGTTCCACTACAGGGTTAACGTCGCTCGAGCAGTACTTC.

CDR3 loop: CASSFMTSGNEQFF. The CDR3 DNA reads as TGTGCCAGCAGCTTCATGACTAGCGGTAATGAGCAGTTCTTC. The chain couples TRBV7-2 to TRBJ2-1, with 9 bases fitting TRBD2. CDR1 and CDR2 (germline): SGHTA, FQGNSA. This CDR3 spans 14 amino acids. The junction had 4 bases not matched to a gene; V was cut back by 3 bases and J by 7 bases.

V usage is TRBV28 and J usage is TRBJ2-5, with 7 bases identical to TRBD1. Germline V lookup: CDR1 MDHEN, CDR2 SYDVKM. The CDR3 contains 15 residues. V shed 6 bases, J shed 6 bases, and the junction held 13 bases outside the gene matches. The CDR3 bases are TGTGCCAGCAGATCCCGCCGGACAGGTCTAAAGACCCAGTACTTC. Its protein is CASRSRRTGLKTQYF.

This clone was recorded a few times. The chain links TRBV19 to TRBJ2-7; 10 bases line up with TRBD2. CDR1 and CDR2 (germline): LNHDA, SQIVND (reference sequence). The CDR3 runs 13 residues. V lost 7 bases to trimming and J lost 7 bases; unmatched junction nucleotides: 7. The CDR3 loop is CASTPSGRREQYF. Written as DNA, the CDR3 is TGTGCCAGTACCCCTAGCGGGAGACGGGAGCAGTACTTC.

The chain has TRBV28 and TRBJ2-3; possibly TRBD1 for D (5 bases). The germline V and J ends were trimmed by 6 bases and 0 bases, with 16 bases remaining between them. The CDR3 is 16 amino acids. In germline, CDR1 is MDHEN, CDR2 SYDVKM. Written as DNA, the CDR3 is TGTGCCAGCAGCTTCCAGGGCTGGTATAGCACAGATACGCAGTATTTT. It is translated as CASSFQGWYSTDTQYF.

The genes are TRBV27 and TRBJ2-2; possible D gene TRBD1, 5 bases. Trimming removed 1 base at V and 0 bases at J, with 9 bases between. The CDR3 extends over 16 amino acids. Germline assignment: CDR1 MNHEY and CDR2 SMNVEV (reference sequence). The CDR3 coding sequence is TGTGCCAGCAGTTTATGGGGCAGTTCGAACACCGGGGAGCTGTTTTTT. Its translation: CASSLWGSSNTGELFF.

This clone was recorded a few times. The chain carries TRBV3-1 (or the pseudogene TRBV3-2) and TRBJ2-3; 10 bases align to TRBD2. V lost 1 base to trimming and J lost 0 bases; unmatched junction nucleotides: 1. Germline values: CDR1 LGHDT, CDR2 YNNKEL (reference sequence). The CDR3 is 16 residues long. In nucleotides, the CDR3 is TGTGCCAGCAGCCAAGTAGCGGGGGGTAGCACAGATACGCAGTATTTT. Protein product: CASSQVAGGSTDTQYF.

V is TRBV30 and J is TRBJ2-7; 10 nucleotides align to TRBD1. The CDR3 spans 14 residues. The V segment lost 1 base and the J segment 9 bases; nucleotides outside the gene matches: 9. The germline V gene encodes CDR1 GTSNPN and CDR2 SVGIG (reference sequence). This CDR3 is CAWSGRQGALGQYF. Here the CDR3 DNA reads TGTGCCTGGAGTGGGAGACAGGGGGCCCTAGGGCAGTACTTC.

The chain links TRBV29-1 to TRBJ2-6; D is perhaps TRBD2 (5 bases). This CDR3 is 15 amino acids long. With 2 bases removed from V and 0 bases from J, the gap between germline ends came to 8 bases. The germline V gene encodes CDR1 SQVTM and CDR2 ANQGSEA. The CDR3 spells CSVESGFSGANVLTF. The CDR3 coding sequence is TGCAGCGTTGAATCGGGGTTCTCTGGGGCCAACGTCCTGACTTTC.

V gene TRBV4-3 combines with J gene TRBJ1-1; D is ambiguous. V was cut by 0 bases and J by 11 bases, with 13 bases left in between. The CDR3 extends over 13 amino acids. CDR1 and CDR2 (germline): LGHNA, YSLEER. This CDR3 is CASSQELYLRAFF. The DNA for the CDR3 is TGCGCCAGCAGCCAAGAATTGTACTTACGGGCTTTCTTT.

CDR3 nucleotides: TGTGCCAGCAGCGTAGTGCCAGGCCCCTCTGGGGCCAACGTCCTGACTTTC. Amino acid sequence: CASSVVPGPSGANVLTF. The rearrangement joins TRBV9 to TRBJ2-6, with no clear D. The V gene's germline CDR1 is SGDLS and CDR2 YYNGEE. Trimming took 0 bases from V and 0 from J, leaving 10 bases between them. This CDR3 is built from 17 residues.

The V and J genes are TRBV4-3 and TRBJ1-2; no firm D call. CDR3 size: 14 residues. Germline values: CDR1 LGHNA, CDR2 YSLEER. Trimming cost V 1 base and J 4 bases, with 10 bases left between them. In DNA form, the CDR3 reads TGCGCCAGCAGCCAAGCGGGGATTGGCTATGGCTACACCTTC. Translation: CASSQAGIGYGYTF.

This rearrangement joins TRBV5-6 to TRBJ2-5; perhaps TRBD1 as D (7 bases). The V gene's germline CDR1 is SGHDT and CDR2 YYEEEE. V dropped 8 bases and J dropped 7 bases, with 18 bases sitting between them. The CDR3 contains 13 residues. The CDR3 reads CASLQGRGVTQYF. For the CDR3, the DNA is TGTGCCAGTCTACAGGGCAGGGGGGTGACCCAGTACTTC.

The CDR3 reads CASSLGGTTGELFF. The CDR3 DNA is TGCGCCAGCAGCTTGGGGGGGACAACCGGGGAGCTGTTTTTT. The chain employs TRBV5-1 and TRBJ2-2; D possibly corresponds to TRBD1 (6 bases). This CDR3 is 14 amino acids long. Germline loops: CDR1 SGHRS, CDR2 YFSETQ. Trimming shortened V by 0 bases and J by 5 bases, and 8 bases separated the two germline ends.

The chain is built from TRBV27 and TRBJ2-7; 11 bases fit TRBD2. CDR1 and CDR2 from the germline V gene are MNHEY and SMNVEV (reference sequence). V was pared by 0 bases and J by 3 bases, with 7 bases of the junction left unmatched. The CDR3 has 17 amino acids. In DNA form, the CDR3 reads TGTGCCAGCAGTTTATCCCCTCCTCTAGCGGGGGGCTACGAGCAGTACTTC. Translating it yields CASSLSPPLAGGYEQYF.

The CDR3 DNA reads as TGTGCCAGCAATCGGGCGGGGGCCCGTACGCAGTATTTT. Translating gives CASNRAGARTQYF. The rearrangement links TRBV27 to TRBJ2-3, with D tentatively TRBD2 (7 bases). CDR3 length: 13 residues. Germline CDR1 is MNHEY and CDR2 is SMNVEV (reference sequence). Trimming left V 7 bases short and J 8 bases short, with 16 bases between.

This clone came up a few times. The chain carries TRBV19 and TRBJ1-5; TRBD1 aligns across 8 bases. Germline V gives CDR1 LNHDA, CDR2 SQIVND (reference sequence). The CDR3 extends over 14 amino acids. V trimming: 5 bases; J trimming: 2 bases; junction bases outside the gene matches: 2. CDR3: CASSLTGGNQPQHF. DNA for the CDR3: TGTGCCAGTAGTCTGACAGGGGGCAATCAGCCCCAGCATTTT.

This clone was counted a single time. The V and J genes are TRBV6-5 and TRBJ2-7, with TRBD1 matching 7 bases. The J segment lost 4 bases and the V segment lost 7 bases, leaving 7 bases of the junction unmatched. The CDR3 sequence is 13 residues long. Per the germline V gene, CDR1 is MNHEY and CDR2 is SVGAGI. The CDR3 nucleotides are TGTGCCAGCACCGACAGGGCAGGGTACGAGCAGTACTTC. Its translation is CASTDRAGYEQYF.

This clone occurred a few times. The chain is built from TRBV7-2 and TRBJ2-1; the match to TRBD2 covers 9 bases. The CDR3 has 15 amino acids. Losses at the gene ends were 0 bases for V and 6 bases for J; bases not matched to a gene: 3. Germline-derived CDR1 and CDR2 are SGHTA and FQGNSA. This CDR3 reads CASSLAAGGLNEQFF. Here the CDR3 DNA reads TGTGCCAGCAGCTTAGCGGCGGGGGGGCTCAATGAGCAGTTCTTC.